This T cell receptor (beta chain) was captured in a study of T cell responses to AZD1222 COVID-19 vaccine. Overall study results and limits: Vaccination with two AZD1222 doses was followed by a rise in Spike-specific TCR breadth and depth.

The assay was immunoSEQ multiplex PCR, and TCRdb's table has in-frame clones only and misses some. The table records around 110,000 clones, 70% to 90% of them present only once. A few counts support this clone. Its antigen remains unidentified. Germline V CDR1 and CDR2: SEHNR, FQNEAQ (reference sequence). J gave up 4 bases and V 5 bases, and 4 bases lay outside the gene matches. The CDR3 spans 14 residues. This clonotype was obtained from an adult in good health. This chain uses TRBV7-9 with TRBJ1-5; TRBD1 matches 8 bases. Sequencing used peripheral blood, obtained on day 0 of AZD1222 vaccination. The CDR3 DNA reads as TGTGCCAGCAGCCTCCGGGACAGGAATCAGCCCCAGCATTTT. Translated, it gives CASSLRDRNQPQHF.